Reported below is one T cell receptor beta chain. What it binds is unknown. Donors were all healthy Caucasians. The sample belongs to a study of identical twins. Findings and caveats of the study: Twin pairs' shared out-of-frame alpha sequences were enriched in low generation probability.

Germline V gene lookup returns CDR1 ENHRY and CDR2 SYGVKD. CDR3 length: 15 residues. V dropped 0 bases and J dropped 5 bases, with 14 bases sitting between them. TCRdb recomputed calls from the 5' RACE reads with MiXCR, one row per CDR3 protein. The data show around 490,000 distinct CDR3 sequences, roughly an eighth seen once. The data were also submitted as part of a second study, on yellow fever vaccine responses in identical twins.

Sequences were obtained from CD4+ T cells sorted from blood. The source of this sequence is a young woman in good health. The chain carries TRBV10-3 and TRBJ2-7; a possible D gene is TRBD1 (5 bases). The CDR3 DNA reads as TGTGCCATCAGTGAGTCGGGGCAGGGTCGCGACGAGCAGTACTTC. The encoded protein is CAISESGQGRDEQYF.